This TCR beta chain is drawn from a study of T cells in Graves' hyperthyroidism and ophthalmopathy. Study-wide points: Ophthalmopathy was told apart from stable hyperthyroidism by a 13 V-J model.

Note on this clonotype: The target antigen is unknown.

The V gene's germline CDR1 is PRHDT and CDR2 FYEKMQ (reference sequence). Between the trimmed V and J ends, which lost 5 bases and 4 bases, there was a span of 10 bases. The CDR3 has 13 amino acids. Amplification targeted TCR beta CDR3 regions from RNA transcripts. Primed by the HTBI set, a first-round RT-PCR was run on the TCR CDR3. TCRdb re-called the multiplex PCR reads with MiXCR, one entry per CDR3 protein. In the table there are 530,000 or so distinct CDR3 sequences, about half of which are singletons. Subjects aged 18 to 65 presented with newly diagnosed hyperthyroidism of less than 2 months' duration. Exclusion of a patient resulted from uncontrolled infection, other autoimmune disease, pregnancy or lactation.

The clonotype originates from a woman under 30 with Graves' hyperthyroidism. Sequencing input: peripheral blood or thyroid tissue (not recorded which). The chain recombines TRBV13 with TRBJ2-3; D unclear. The CDR3 region has the DNA TGTGCCAGCAGCCCCTCTTATGCAGATACGCAGTATTTT. As protein: CASSPSYADTQYF.